This section outlines one T cell receptor beta chain sequence together with its context. Its antigen is currently unknown. The source of the sample is a study of blood T cells in healthy people across ages. Across the study: Capture by template switching was about one barcoded beta molecule per two T cells.

This CDR3 is built from 13 residues. Germline V lookup: CDR1 DFQATT, CDR2 SNEGSKA (reference sequence). V lost 5 bases, J lost 5 bases, and 16 bases lay in between. Each sample yielded at least 6 micrograms of PBMC total RNA. The study, taken as a whole, reports: Per-million-T-cell TCR beta diversity fell roughly linearly with age.

The use of a sample-barcoded 5' primer and a J-beta primer mix characterized a second PCR of roughly 6 to 11 cycles. Using its own MiXCR run on the 5' RACE reads, TCRdb lists one record per CDR3 protein. The sample consists of more than 700,000 distinct CDR3 sequences, roughly 53% of them appearing once. This sequence originates from an elderly man in good health. This sequence joins TRBV20-1 and TRBJ2-7, with a weak D call TRBD1 (6 bases). Sequences were obtained from blood. The CDR3 sequence: CSASGDVINEQYF. The CDR3 bases are TGCAGTGCTTCAGGGGATGTGATCAACGAGCAGTACTTC.